What follows are 25 T cell receptor beta chains derived from one specimen sequenced in a study of T cells after yellow fever vaccination. TCRdb reanalysed the 5' RACE reads using MiXCR and keeps one entry per CDR3 protein. The table lists about 140,000 distinct CDR3 sequences, 5% to 7.5% of them singletons. The sequencing here drew on CD4+ T cells sorted from PBMCs, taken 10 days after the yellow fever booster vaccination. These receptors were obtained from a man aged 25 to 40 who received the YFV17D yellow fever vaccine.

This clonotype was detected many times. The chain uses TRBV12-3 or TRBV12-4 and TRBJ2-2; D is perhaps TRBD1 (6 bases). Trimming took off 3 bases at V and 8 bases at J, with 13 bases between the two ends. The CDR3 extends over 14 amino acids. The CDR3 DNA is TGTGCCAGCAGTTTTAGCAGGGGACGGGGGGAGCTGTTTTTT. Residues: CASSFSRGRGELFF.

This clonotype has a count of ten or more. The chain has TRBV7-2 and TRBJ2-7, with D possibly TRBD1 on 6 matching bases. From germline, CDR1 is SGHTA and CDR2 FQGNSA. The V and J ends lost 5 bases and 3 bases respectively, with 17 bases between them. The CDR3 has 15 amino acids. This CDR3 is CASSPQGTSFYEQYF. CDR3 coding DNA: TGTGCCAGCAGCCCCCAAGGGACATCCTTCTACGAGCAGTACTTC.

This clonotype was counted at least ten times. The chain combines TRBV7-9 with TRBJ2-1; D unresolved. The CDR3 has 15 amino acids. CDR1 SEHNR and CDR2 FQNEAQ come from the germline V gene (reference sequence). Trimming took 5 bases from V and 4 from J, leaving 15 bases between them. DNA of the CDR3: TGTGCCAGCAGCCCCCCGGTTTTTCAGTACAATGAGCAGTTCTTC. Protein sequence: CASSPPVFQYNEQFF.

This clonotype was picked up many times. The V call is TRBV19, the J call TRBJ2-1; a weak D match, TRBD1 (6 bases). Per germline, CDR1 LNHDA and CDR2 SQIVND (reference sequence). This CDR3 has 15 amino acids. The germline V and J ends were trimmed by 3 bases and 7 bases, with 16 bases remaining between them. The CDR3 nucleotides are TGTGCCAGTAGTATGACAGGAGGTATGCGGAATGAGCAGTTCTTC. Translating gives CASSMTGGMRNEQFF. Full variable domain (missing parts from reference TRBV19 and TRBJ2-1): DGGITQSPKYLFRKEGQNVTLSCEQNLNHDAMYWYRQDPGQGLRLIYYSQIVNDFQKGDIAEGYSVSREKKESFPLTVTSAQKNPTAFYLCASSMTGGMRNEQFFGPGTRLTVL.

The sample holds many counts of this clonotype. This rearrangement joins TRBV15 to TRBJ2-7, with 12 bases that match TRBD2. Germline CDR1 and CDR2: LNHNV and YYDKDF (reference sequence). There are 15 residues in the CDR3. Trimming at V came to 4 bases and at J to 2 bases, leaving 3 bases not matched to a gene. The CDR3 here is CATSTSGRAAYEQYF. The DNA for the CDR3 is TGTGCCACCAGCACTAGCGGGAGGGCCGCCTACGAGCAGTACTTC.

There are many counts of this clonotype. CDR3 region: CASSFLSSYNSPLHF. The CDR3 DNA is TGTGCCAGCAGCTTTTTGAGCTCCTATAATTCACCCCTCCACTTT. The chain links TRBV6-5 to TRBJ1-6; D unclear. Germline assignment: CDR1 MNHEY and CDR2 SVGAGI. The germline V and J ends were trimmed by 6 bases and 0 bases, with 9 bases remaining between them. There are 15 residues in the CDR3.

This clonotype was picked up many times. This rearrangement joins TRBV20-1 to TRBJ1-4; a weak D match, TRBD1 (5 bases). CDR3 size: 13 residues. Germline V gives CDR1 DFQATT, CDR2 SNEGSKA (reference sequence). Trimming left V 7 bases short and J 6 bases short, with 15 bases between. CDR3 sequence (DNA): TGCAGTGGTGCCCGGGACCGCTATGAAAAACTGTTTTTT. It specifies CSGARDRYEKLFF.

This clonotype was picked up many times. The chain combines TRBV7-9 with TRBJ2-5; 10 bases map to TRBD2. The CDR3 is 17 residues long. The V gene end was trimmed by 3 bases and the J gene end by 5 bases; junction bases not matched to a gene: 12. Per the germline V gene, CDR1 is SEHNR and CDR2 is FQNEAQ (reference sequence). The CDR3 nucleotides are TGTGCCAGCAGCTTGGATCGGCTAGCGGGAGCCGGTGAGACCCAGTACTTC. Residues: CASSLDRLAGAGETQYF.

This clonotype has at least ten counts. The J gene is TRBJ1-3, the V gene TRBV6-1; a weak D match, TRBD1 (6 bases). CDR3 length equals 14 residues. The V gene's germline CDR1 is MNHNS and CDR2 SASEGT. With 5 bases removed from V and 1 base from J, the gap between germline ends came to 9 bases. CDR3 loop: CASSPQGSGNTIYF. CDR3 bases: TGTGCCAGCAGTCCACAGGGTTCTGGAAACACCATATATTTT.

This clonotype was found many times. The V and J genes are TRBV10-3 and TRBJ2-1; the match to TRBD2 covers 13 bases. Germline-derived CDR1 and CDR2 are ENHRY and SYGVKD. This CDR3 region has 18 residues. Trimming cost V 10 bases and J 1 base; bases outside gene matches: 13. The CDR3 loop is CATRGLAGDRESYNEQFF. The CDR3 region has the DNA TGTGCCACTCGAGGACTAGCGGGAGATCGAGAATCCTACAATGAGCAGTTCTTC.

This clonotype has only a few counts. This chain joins TRBV4-2 and TRBJ2-5, with D possibly being TRBD2 (7 bases). The CDR3 is 16 amino acids. Germline CDR1 reads LGHNA; CDR2 reads YNFKEQ. V shed 0 bases and J shed 1 base, with 12 bases lying between them. The CDR3 sequence: CASSQDPAGAQETQYF. Here the CDR3 DNA reads TGTGCCAGCAGCCAAGATCCGGCGGGGGCCCAAGAGACCCAGTACTTC.

This clonotype was detected only a few times. This chain joins TRBV20-1 and TRBJ1-2, with D perhaps matching TRBD1 (5 bases). The length of the CDR3 is 13 residues. Trimming pared 6 bases from V and 6 bases from J, leaving 17 bases between. CDR1 and CDR2 (germline): DFQATT, SNEGSKA (reference sequence). The CDR3 DNA reads as TGCAGTGCCCGGGCAGGAGTAGGGGATGGCTACACCTTC. Its protein is CSARAGVGDGYTF.

This clonotype occurred many times. The rearrangement links TRBV12-3 or TRBV12-4 to TRBJ2-1, with TRBD2 identical over 7 bases. CDR3 size: 17 residues. With V trimmed by 2 bases and J by 0 bases, 7 bases remained unmatched. CDR3 nucleotides: TGTGCCAGCAGTTTACATGAGGGCGGGAGCTCCTACAATGAGCAGTTCTTC. It codes for CASSLHEGGSSYNEQFF.

Many counts were recorded for this clonotype. The chain carries TRBV18 and TRBJ2-3; D might be TRBD2 (5 bases). Germline CDR1 reads KGHSH; CDR2 reads LQKENI. Trimming removed 0 bases at V and 6 bases at J, with 10 bases between. The CDR3 length is 14 residues. The CDR3 is CASSPPVPGDTQYF. DNA of the CDR3: TGTGCCAGCTCACCACCGGTCCCGGGGGATACGCAGTATTTT.

This clonotype has at least ten counts. The chain couples TRBV7-2 to TRBJ2-2; D is uncertain. Germline V gene sequence: CDR1 SGHTA, CDR2 FQGNSA. V was pared by 5 bases and J by 6 bases, with 10 bases between. The CDR3 length is 13 residues. This CDR3 reads CASSRKRSGELFF. The CDR3 nucleotides are TGTGCCAGCAGCCGAAAGCGTTCCGGGGAGCTGTTTTTT.

The sample holds many counts of this clonotype. The genes are TRBV7-2 and TRBJ2-7; D is unresolved. The germline V and J ends were trimmed by 7 bases and 1 base, with 11 bases remaining between them. CDR3 length: 13 residues. Germline CDR1 is SGHTA and CDR2 is FQGNSA. The CDR3 region is CASTGYRSYEQYF. For the CDR3, the DNA is TGTGCCAGCACCGGGTATCGTTCCTACGAGCAGTACTTC.

This clonotype was seen many times. The chain has TRBV5-5 and TRBJ2-5; 9 bases are shared with TRBD2. The CDR3 extends over 16 amino acids. From germline, CDR1 is SGHKS and CDR2 YYEKEE (reference sequence). Trimming cost V 5 bases and J 5 bases; bases outside gene matches: 13. The CDR3 here is CASSLLAGLPEETQYF. In DNA, the CDR3 is TGTGCCAGCAGTTTACTAGCGGGCCTCCCGGAGGAGACCCAGTACTTC.

This clonotype was observed many times. The chain is built from TRBV7-2 and TRBJ2-3; D may match TRBD1 or TRBD2 (7 bases each). This CDR3 contains 13 residues. From germline, CDR1 is SGHTA and CDR2 FQGNSA. V shed 2 bases and J shed 8 bases, with 11 bases lying between them. The CDR3 loop reads CASSLQGEGTQYF. The CDR3 DNA sequence: TGTGCCAGCAGCTTACAGGGGGAGGGTACGCAGTATTTT.

This clonotype has only a few counts. At one end the junction does not follow the germline gene, possibly because of a read error. This rearrangement joins TRBV7-7 to TRBJ2-5; tentative D call: TRBD2 (6 bases). This CDR3 spans 14 amino acids. The V gene's germline CDR1 is SSHAT and CDR2 FNYEAQ (reference sequence). In nucleotides, the CDR3 is TGTGCTAGCAGCCCGCCCGGAGGGATAGAGACCCAGTACTTC. Protein product: CASSPPGGIETQYF.

This clonotype was detected ten times or more. CDR3 DNA sequence: TGCGCCAGCAGCTTGGCCGGGAGTAGGGATGAGCAGTTCTTC. It translates to CASSLAGSRDEQFF. The chain links TRBV5-1 to TRBJ2-1; tentative D call: TRBD2 (6 bases). Germline V gives CDR1 SGHRS, CDR2 YFSETQ. This CDR3 contains 14 residues. The V gene lost 0 bases and the J gene lost 8 bases, with 12 bases spanning the gap.

This chain joins TRBV20-1 and TRBJ2-4; a weak D match, TRBD2 (6 bases). CDR1 and CDR2 (germline): DFQATT, SNEGSKA (reference sequence). CDR3 size: 13 residues. Here the CDR3 DNA reads TGCAGCCGCGGGGAACGAGCCAAAAACATTCAGTACTTC. Translating gives CSRGERAKNIQYF.

There are many counts of this clonotype. This chain uses TRBV11-3 with TRBJ2-1; a weak D match, TRBD1 (5 bases). The ends were cut back, 6 bases at V and 8 bases at J, with 14 bases in the middle. The germline gives CDR1 SGHNT, CDR2 YENEEA. CDR3 length: 13 amino acids. Here the CDR3 DNA reads TGTGCCAGCAGAAACTCAGGGTCCCATGAGCAGTTCTTC. Translated, it gives CASRNSGSHEQFF.

This clonotype was counted many times. The chain combines TRBV4-3 with TRBJ2-3; 8 bases are a match to TRBD2. The germline gives CDR1 LGHNA, CDR2 YSLEER. The CDR3 runs to 16 residues. Trimming cost V 0 bases and J 0 bases; bases outside gene matches: 2. The CDR3 nucleotides are TGCGCCAGCAGCCAAGATTCTAGCGGGAGCACAGATACGCAGTATTTT. This codes for CASSQDSSGSTDTQYF.

Many counts were recorded for this clonotype. This rearrangement joins TRBV18 to TRBJ2-3, with D possibly matching TRBD1 (5 bases). Germline V lookup: CDR1 KGHSH, CDR2 LQKENI. This CDR3 has 15 residues. The germline V and J ends were trimmed by 0 bases and 2 bases, with 9 bases remaining between them. The chain's CDR3 is CASSPPADTTDTQYF. The CDR3 DNA sequence: TGTGCCAGCTCACCACCGGCGGACACCACAGATACGCAGTATTTT.

This clonotype was seen at least ten times. The chain carries TRBV20-1 and TRBJ2-3, with D unclear. This CDR3 has 14 residues. Trimming stripped 3 bases from V and 0 bases from J, with 10 bases between. CDR1 is DFQATT and CDR2 is SNEGSKA in the germline V gene (reference sequence). CDR3 residues: CSASPAGSTDTQYF. Here the CDR3 DNA reads TGCAGTGCTAGTCCGGCCGGCAGCACAGATACGCAGTATTTT.